The 20 T cell receptor beta chains in this list originate from one sample, sequenced in a study of blood T cell repertoires in COVID-19. Using immunoSEQ multiplex PCR, the repertoire was profiled, and TCRdb retains in-frame clones only, with some absent. The sample lists around 450,000 clones, about 89% occurring once. Sequencing was performed on peripheral blood. The receptors come from a woman in her 30s with acute or convalescent COVID-19.

This chain uses TRBV27 with TRBJ1-5; possibly TRBD1 for D (6 bases). Trimming took 6 bases from V and 7 from J, leaving 16 bases between them. CDR3 length: 14 amino acids. The germline CDR1 and CDR2 sequences are MNHEY and SMNVEV (reference sequence). The CDR3 protein is CASSYRGGGQPQHF. CDR3 in DNA: TGTGCCAGCAGCTATCGGGGGGGCGGACAGCCCCAGCATTTT.

V is TRBV6-5 and J is TRBJ1-2; the match to TRBD1 covers 12 bases. Germline trimming cut 7 bases from V and 7 bases from J; bases unmatched to any gene: 4. Germline V gives CDR1 MNHEY, CDR2 SVGAGI. The CDR3 is 13 amino acids. The CDR3 here is CASNRDRGLGYTF. CDR3 in DNA: TGTGCCAGCAATCGGGACAGGGGGCTTGGCTACACCTTC.

The chain is built from TRBV18 and TRBJ1-1; tentatively, D is TRBD1 (5 bases). With 2 bases removed from V and 2 bases from J, the gap between germline ends came to 6 bases. Germline V lookup: CDR1 KGHSH, CDR2 LQKENI. The CDR3 contains 13 residues. The CDR3 DNA reads as TGTGCCAGCTCACCAGGGGCCAACACTGAAGCTTTCTTT. Amino acid sequence: CASSPGANTEAFF.

This clone was recorded once. The chain has TRBV3-1 (or the pseudogene TRBV3-2) and TRBJ2-1, with D unclear. The germline V gene encodes CDR1 LGHDT and CDR2 YNNKEL (reference sequence). The V gene lost 5 bases and the J gene lost 2 bases, with 7 bases spanning the gap. The CDR3 sequence is 13 residues long. The CDR3 DNA reads as TGTGCCAGCAGCAGTACAGCCTACAATGAGCAGTTCTTC. Translated, it gives CASSSTAYNEQFF.

This clone has ten or more counts. V gene TRBV6-4 combines with J gene TRBJ1-2, with TRBD1 matching 7 bases. Trimming removed 6 bases from V and 0 bases from J; junction bases left unmatched: 16. Per the germline V gene, CDR1 is MRHNA and CDR2 is SNTAGT. The CDR3 length is 18 residues. CDR3 bases: TGTGCCAGCAGGGTCCCGGGACAGAGTAGGGGCACTAACTATGGCTACACCTTC. Translated: CASRVPGQSRGTNYGYTF.

This CDR3 is CASRRQGSPYEQYF. The CDR3 nucleotides read TGCGCCAGCAGACGACAGGGGTCCCCCTACGAGCAGTACTTC. The gene calls are TRBV10-2 and TRBJ2-7, with 8 bases that match TRBD1. The germline V gene encodes CDR1 WSHSY and CDR2 SAAADI. The V gene end was trimmed by 6 bases and the J gene end by 2 bases; junction bases not matched to a gene: 6. The CDR3 totals 14 residues.

This clone was recorded only once. The chain recombines TRBV28 with TRBJ1-3; the D gene is possibly TRBD1 (6 bases). There are 15 residues in the CDR3. Trimming shortened V by 11 bases and J by 2 bases, and 19 bases separated the two germline ends. Per germline, CDR1 MDHEN and CDR2 SYDVKM. CDR3 in amino acids: CAGAPGGATGNTIYF. The CDR3 nucleotides are TGTGCCGGCGCCCCCGGGGGGGCTACTGGAAACACCATATATTTT.

The V and J genes are TRBV6-5 and TRBJ2-5; possible D gene TRBD2, 6 bases. V lost 4 bases and J 5 bases, leaving 20 bases between the germline ends. Germline CDR1 MNHEY, CDR2 SVGAGI. The CDR3 length is 16 residues. The CDR3, as DNA: TGTGCCAGCAGTTTTGATAGCGGCACGACTGGGGAGACCCAGTACTTC. Protein product: CASSFDSGTTGETQYF.

The V gene is TRBV9, the J gene TRBJ2-1; the match to TRBD2 covers 10 bases. The V segment lost 5 bases and the J segment 4 bases; nucleotides outside the gene matches: 3. CDR1 and CDR2 (germline): SGDLS, YYNGEE. The CDR3 is 14 amino acids. CDR3 DNA sequence: TGTGCCAGCAGTGAGCGGGGGGGATACAATGAGCAGTTCTTC. This translates into CASSERGGYNEQFF.

The chain couples TRBV6-5 to TRBJ1-2; 7 positions match TRBD1. V trimming: 6 bases; J trimming: 4 bases; junction bases outside the gene matches: 11. Germline V gives CDR1 MNHEY, CDR2 SVGAGI. This CDR3 has 15 residues. CDR3 sequence: CASRSSDRYIYGYTF. Written as DNA, the CDR3 is TGTGCCAGCAGATCCTCGGACAGGTACATCTATGGCTACACCTTC.

This chain joins TRBV12-1 and TRBJ1-1. TRBV12-1 is listed as a pseudogene. The CDR3 consists of 14 residues. CDR3 sequence (DNA): TGCGCTCCCCCCCCGGGTCAAACGAACACTGAAGCTTTCTTT. The encoded protein is CAPPPGQTNTEAFF.

V is TRBV10-3 and J is TRBJ2-6, with TRBD1 identical over 7 bases. V lost 0 bases to trimming and J lost 1 base; unmatched junction nucleotides: 0. Germline CDR1 reads ENHRY; CDR2 reads SYGVKD. The CDR3 loop spans 16 amino acids. Here the CDR3 reads CAISESDRSGANVLTF. The CDR3 nucleotides are TGTGCCATCAGTGAGTCGGACAGGTCTGGGGCCAACGTCCTGACTTTC.

The V gene is TRBV30, the J gene TRBJ1-2; the D gene is possibly TRBD1 (5 bases). Germline V gives CDR1 GTSNPN, CDR2 SVGIG (reference sequence). This CDR3 has 12 amino acids. V was clipped by 3 bases and J by 8 bases, with 13 bases between them. The CDR3 region is CAWRKGHLGYTF. For the CDR3, the DNA is TGTGCCTGGAGGAAGGGGCACTTAGGCTACACCTTC. Full variable domain (remainder filled in from reference TRBV30 and TRBJ1-2): SQTIHQWPATLVQPVGSPLSLECTVEGTSNPNLYWYRQAAGRGLQLLFYSVGIGQISSEVPQNLSASRPQDRQFILSSKKLLLSDSGFYLCAWRKGHLGYTFGSGTRLTVV.

The V call is TRBV7-9, the J call TRBJ1-2; D gene uncertain. Trimming shortened V by 2 bases and J by 7 bases, and 14 bases separated the two germline ends. The V gene's germline CDR1 is SEHNR and CDR2 FQNEAQ (reference sequence). This CDR3 has 14 residues. The CDR3 DNA is TGTGCCAGCAGCTTATACGCAGGCAGTGGTGGCTACACCTTC. It yields the protein CASSLYAGSGGYTF.

The chain recombines TRBV2 with TRBJ2-3; D unresolved. Germline CDR1 is SNHLY and CDR2 is FYNNEI. CDR3 length: 11 amino acids. V gave up 8 bases and J gave up 6 bases, with 9 bases separating them. CDR3: CASLAYDTQYF. CDR3 nucleotide sequence: TGTGCCAGCCTTGCGTACGATACGCAGTATTTT.

The chain couples TRBV23-1 to TRBJ1-1; D is uncertain. TRBV23-1 is an open reading frame, and its role is uncertain. CDR3 length: 14 amino acids. Trimming shortened V by 6 bases and J by 6 bases, and 17 bases separated the two germline ends. CDR3 in DNA: TGCGCCAGCAGCCTTTTTGTCGGGGAGGCTGAAGCTTTCTTT. As protein: CASSLFVGEAEAFF.

The rearrangement joins TRBV3-1 (or the pseudogene TRBV3-2) to TRBJ2-1; unclear D gene. Looked up from germline, CDR1 is LGHDT and CDR2 is YNNKEL (reference sequence). The V and J ends lost 3 bases and 7 bases respectively, with 13 bases between them. CDR3 length: 14 residues. CDR3 sequence: CASSQPPLRNEQFF. CDR3 in DNA: TGTGCCAGCAGCCAGCCCCCACTAAGGAATGAGCAGTTCTTC.

The chain carries TRBV3-1 (or the pseudogene TRBV3-2) and TRBJ1-1; 7 bases fit TRBD1. Germline V gene data show CDR1 as LGHDT and CDR2 as YNNKEL (reference sequence). Trimming cost V 4 bases and J 1 base; bases outside gene matches: 9. This CDR3 comprises 16 residues. Here the CDR3 DNA reads TGTGCCAGCAGCCCGGACAGGCGGAAAGGGAACACTGAAGCTTTCTTT. This translates into CASSPDRRKGNTEAFF.

This clone appeared once. The chain carries TRBV7-9 and TRBJ2-5; the match to TRBD2 covers 9 bases. V trimming: 1 base; J trimming: 0 bases; junction bases outside the gene matches: 6. Per germline, CDR1 SEHNR and CDR2 FQNEAQ (reference sequence). The CDR3 covers 17 residues. Here the CDR3 reads CASSLGRGGRHQETQYF. The CDR3 DNA reads TGTGCCAGCAGCTTAGGGCGGGGGGGCCGGCACCAAGAGACCCAGTACTTC.

This chain uses TRBV29-1 with TRBJ2-7; no clear D gene. CDR1 and CDR2 (germline): SQVTM, ANQGSEA. V gave up 6 bases and J gave up 6 bases, with 12 bases separating them. The CDR3 has 11 amino acids. CDR3 in amino acids: CSVGQAGEQYF. CDR3 DNA sequence: TGCAGCGTGGGCCAGGCTGGCGAGCAGTACTTC.